A selection of T cell receptor beta chains follows, all from one sample in a study of post-analysis software for immune sequencing data. TCRdb re-called the PCR reads with MiXCR, one entry per CDR3 protein. The sample contains a few hundred thousand distinct CDR3 sequences, 36% of which appear only once. Material for sequencing was blood. All receptors come from a girl under 18 with multiple sclerosis. The CDR3 runs from the conserved cysteine through the conserved F or W.

v_gene	j_gene	CDR3aa
TRBV4-2	TRBJ1-1	CASSQVGGTTEAFF
TRBV24-1	TRBJ2-1	CATSDSSGSHYNEQFF
TRBV5-1	TRBJ2-7	CASSLQREGREQYF
TRBV5-1	TRBJ1-4	CASSLEQPNEKLFF
TRBV29-1	TRBJ2-1	CSVGGGDNEQFF
TRBV20-1	TRBJ1-5	CSARGDRVPYSNQPQHF
TRBV20-1	TRBJ2-1	CSARDKVSYNEQFF
TRBV20-1	TRBJ1-2	CSASQGVGGYTF
TRBV25-1	TRBJ1-2	CASSEYAGTACYGYTF
TRBV25-1	TRBJ2-5	CASSGWALGGIPEETQYF
TRBV11-2	TRBJ1-2	CATTEIRDSQLDGYTF
TRBV28	TRBJ1-1	CASSLGRDRGTEAFF
TRBV7-9	TRBJ1-1	CASSSEGDNFRTEAFF
TRBV3-1	TRBJ1-2	CASSGPGSGYTF
TRBV11-2	TRBJ1-3	CASSLSWGSKKSGNTIYF
TRBV20-1	TRBJ2-3	CSARDPGTDTQYF
TRBV4-1	TRBJ2-2	CASSQVAGNTGELFF
TRBV7-4	TRBJ2-1	CASSLPCGQISYNEQFF
TRBV6-2/TRBV6-3	TRBJ2-2	CASSSAGPHTGELFF
TRBV4-2	TRBJ2-5	CASSQDILGAREQYF
TRBV7-2	TRBJ1-4	CASSPGQTTGKLFF
TRBV7-6	TRBJ2-5	CASSTGRDRQETQYF
TRBV28	.	CASSSVARRAETQYF
TRBV4-1	TRBJ1-6	CASSPTLGPLHF
TRBV5-1	TRBJ2-5	CASSLQGQETQYF
TRBV25-1	TRBJ2-3	CASSDPSGGPDTQYF
TRBV2	TRBJ1-1	CASRENPQNTEAFF
TRBV7-9	TRBJ2-1	CASSSTSGRANEQFF
TRBV10-3	TRBJ1-2	CAISEGTGASGYTF